This T cell receptor beta chain is from a study of T cells after yellow fever vaccination. This clonotype was picked up a small number of times. TCRdb processed the 5' RACE reads anew with MiXCR; each CDR3 protein has one entry. Among 350,000 to 450,000 distinct CDR3 sequences, around 6.5% were seen once, and the ten largest hold roughly 15%. The CDR3 is 15 amino acids. The germline V gene has CDR1 LNHNV and CDR2 YYDKDF (reference sequence). V shed 3 bases and J 9 bases; nucleotides not matched to a gene: 9. The starting material was PBMCs, obtained 5 days after the yellow fever booster vaccination. This sequence originates from a man aged 25 to 45 who received the YFV17D yellow fever vaccine. The V gene is TRBV15, the J gene TRBJ1-5, with 9 positions matching TRBD1. CDR3 sequence (DNA): TGTGCCACCAGCAGGGGGGACAGGGATTTTCGGCCCCAGCATTTT. Translating gives CATSRGDRDFRPQHF. The full variable domain, completed using reference TRBV15 and TRBJ1-5, is DAMVIQNPRYQVTQFGKPVTLSCSQTLNHNVMYWYQQKSSQAPKLLFHYYDKDFNNEADTPDNFQSRRPNTSFCFLDIRSPGLGDTAMYLCATSRGDRDFRPQHFGDGTRLSIL.